These T cell receptor beta chains were read from a single sample in a study of neoadjuvant anti-PD-1 for oral cavity cancer. Repertoires were generated with immunoSEQ multiplex PCR, while TCRdb's copy carries only in-frame clones and drops some. Of about 16,000 clones detected, approximately 79% appear once; the ten largest clones hold over 2%. Sequenced material: PBMCs, taken before nivolumab (anti-PD-1) treatment. The receptor set was obtained from a person between 40 and 80 years old with oral cavity squamous cell carcinoma. Both conserved end residues are part of each CDR3. Each record gives: clone size, D gene, J gene, V gene, CDR3 protein, CDR3 DNA. A D gene is named only where the DNA matches it firmly. Some rows have no size entry. The others give once, few or many, or a class for an expanded clone.

>.|TRBD2|TRBJ2-7|TRBV11-3
CASSSSGGSYEQYF
TGTGCCAGCAGCTCCTCGGGGGGTTCCTACGAGCAGTACTTC
>medium-sized|.|TRBJ2-2|TRBV6-4
CASSDRDTGELFF
TGTGCCAGCAGTGACAGGGACACCGGGGAGCTGTTTTTT
>.|TRBD1|TRBJ1-5|TRBV6-1
CASSARTGGNQPQHF
TGTGCCAGCAGTGCCCGTACAGGGGGCAATCAGCCCCAGCATTTT
>.|.|TRBJ2-3|TRBV5-6
CASSLTTDTQYF
TGTGCCAGCAGCTTGACCACAGATACGCAGTATTTT
>.|TRBD1|TRBJ1-2|TRBV27
CASSFGGGTGKYGYTF
TGTGCCAGCAGTTTTGGAGGAGGGACAGGCAAATATGGCTACACCTTC
>.|TRBD2|TRBJ2-7|TRBV19
CASSVFGGIDEQYF
TGTGCCAGTAGTGTCTTCGGGGGGATCGACGAGCAGTACTTC
>.|.|TRBJ2-7|TRBV30
CAWRRSYEQYF
TGTGCCTGGAGACGGAGCTACGAGCAGTACTTC
>.|TRBD1|TRBJ1-1|TRBV29-1
CSVDRGGMNTEAFF
TGCAGCGTGGACAGGGGGGGGATGAACACTGAAGCTTTCTTT
>.|TRBD2|TRBJ2-3|TRBV5-1
CASSSGTSGRLRDTQYF
TGCGCCAGCAGCTCGGGAACTAGCGGGAGGCTCAGGGATACGCAGTATTTT
>.|.|TRBJ2-3|TRBV6-5
CASSPRALKDTQYF
TGTGCCAGCAGCCCCCGAGCTTTGAAAGATACGCAGTATTTT
>.|TRBD1|TRBJ2-5|TRBV28
CASSPGQGPETQYF
TGTGCCAGCAGTCCCGGACAGGGGCCAGAGACCCAGTACTTC
>.|.|TRBJ1-2|TRBV7-9
CASSLVVGVRDYGYTF
TGTGCCAGCAGCTTAGTAGTCGGGGTTAGGGACTATGGCTACACCTTC
>few|.|TRBJ2-1|TRBV4-2
CASRSPGLPYNEQFF
TGTGCCAGCAGGAGCCCAGGGTTGCCCTACAATGAGCAGTTCTTC
>.|.|TRBJ2-1|TRBV27
CASSLVVGAINEQFF
TGTGCCAGCAGTTTAGTTGTGGGAGCAATCAATGAGCAGTTCTTC
>.|.|TRBJ1-1|TRBV14
CASSQETALLGAFF
TGTGCCAGCAGCCAAGAAACCGCGCTATTGGGAGCTTTCTTT
>.|.|TRBJ1-1|TRBV2
CASSQENTEAFF
TGTGCCAGCAGCCAGGAGAACACTGAAGCTTTCTTT
>.|.|TRBJ1-2|TRBV10-3
CAISESGSASGYTF
TGTGCCATCAGTGAGTCGGGCTCAGCGAGTGGCTACACCTTC
>.|.|TRBJ2-2|TRBV7-2
CASPVGGELFF
TGTGCCAGCCCCGTCGGCGGGGAGCTGTTTTTT
>few|TRBD1|TRBJ1-5|TRBV18
CASAGGEEQPQHF
TGTGCCAGCGCAGGGGGGGAGGAACAGCCCCAGCATTTT
>.|.|TRBJ2-1|TRBV9
CASSVVPGPYNEQFF
TGTGCCAGCAGCGTAGTGCCCGGCCCCTACAATGAGCAGTTCTTC
>few|.|TRBJ1-6|TRBV7-9
CASSPGVANSPLHF
TGTGCCAGCAGCCCAGGGGTTGCCAATTCACCCCTCCACTTT
>medium-sized|.|TRBJ2-1|TRBV19
CASSIDNGAGNEQFF
TGTGCCAGTAGTATAGATAATGGGGCCGGCAATGAGCAGTTCTTC
>.|.|TRBJ2-1|TRBV5-5
CASSLGQRDNEQFF
TGTGCCAGCAGCTTGGGCCAACGGGACAATGAGCAGTTCTTC
>.|.|TRBJ1-5|TRBV6-1
CASSEWGHSNQPQHF
TGTGCCAGCAGTGAATGGGGGCACAGCAATCAGCCCCAGCATTTT
>.|TRBD1|TRBJ1-3|TRBV29-1
CSVVTGGGNTIYF
TGCAGCGTTGTAACAGGGGGTGGAAACACCATATATTTT
>.|.|TRBJ1-5|TRBV6-4
CASSRQANQPQHF
TGTGCCAGCAGTCGACAGGCGAATCAGCCCCAGCATTTT
>.|TRBD1|TRBJ1-3|TRBV7-6
CASSFADRRNTIYF
TGTGCCAGCAGCTTTGCGGACAGGCGAAACACCATATATTTT
>.|TRBD2|TRBJ2-1|TRBV7-2
CASSLSGGGPIEQFF
TGTGCCAGCAGCTTATCCGGGGGAGGGCCCATTGAGCAGTTCTTC
>.|TRBD1|TRBJ1-2|TRBV7-9
CASSPSWTGSGYTF
TGTGCCAGCAGCCCGAGTTGGACAGGGAGCGGCTACACCTTC
>.|.|TRBJ2-1|TRBV7-2
CASRPFGRNEQFF
TGTGCCAGCAGGCCCTTTGGGAGGAATGAGCAGTTCTTC
>.|.|TRBJ1-3|TRBV5-1
CASSLAGPLRGNTIYF
TGCGCCAGCAGCTTGGCCGGGCCCTTGCGAGGAAACACCATATATTTT
>once|.|TRBJ1-3|TRBV4-1
CASSQTSGVAGNTIYF
TGCGCCAGCAGCCAGACATCAGGGGTTGCTGGAAACACCATATATTTT
>.|TRBD1|TRBJ2-7|TRBV6-1
CASRRDRGPGEQYF
TGTGCCAGCAGAAGGGACAGGGGGCCTGGCGAGCAGTACTTC
>few|.|TRBJ2-7|TRBV9
CASSLRGGSYEQYF
TGTGCCAGCAGCCTCCGAGGAGGCTCCTACGAGCAGTACTTC
>.|TRBD2|TRBJ2-3|TRBV2
CASIPTSGYWDTQYF
TGTGCCAGCATACCGACTAGCGGGTATTGGGATACGCAGTATTTT
>.|.|TRBJ2-3|TRBV7-2
CASSLGGIHTQYF
TGTGCCAGCAGCTTAGGTGGGATACATACGCAGTATTTT
>few|.|TRBJ1-6|TRBV18
CASSPTSFPYGANSPLHF
TGTGCCAGCTCACCCACATCATTCCCCTACGGCGCTAATTCACCCCTCCACTTT